This TCR beta chain was captured in a study of blood T cell repertoires in COVID-19. Study context: Collection of acute and convalescent COVID-19 samples took place in the United States, Italy and Spain. The analysed material was cDNA or gDNA that came from T cells, B-cell-depleted T cells, or PBMCs.

Germline loops: CDR1 MNHEY, CDR2 SVGAGI. The CDR3 is made up of 12 amino acids. In the study's own analysis: The authors estimated nucleated cell counts from reference gene primer amplification. Sequencing was performed with immunoSEQ multiplex PCR; in TCRdb, only in-frame clones are kept and a portion is missing. The V and J calls and the clone size are those of that table, but D and trimming were determined from the DNA. In the table there are around 290,000 clones, roughly 86% of which are singletons. On this clone: At one of its ends the junction is not consistent with the germline gene, which may arise from a read error.

This clonotype was sampled from a woman in her 50s who had recovered from COVID-19. The sequenced sample consisted of peripheral blood. The rearrangement uses TRBV6-5 and TRBJ1-2; unclear D gene. CDR3 residues: CASSYSSYVTHF. CDR3 coding DNA: TGTGCCAGCAGTTACTCGTCCTATGTAACCCACTTC.